This section outlines one T cell receptor beta chain sequence together with its context. Its antigen is still unknown. The ends lost 10 bases at V and 9 bases at J; junction bases unmatched: 4. The germline V gene encodes CDR1 ENHRY and CDR2 SYGVKD. The CDR3 is 13 amino acids. The sample is drawn from a study of shared clonotypes between healthy human individuals. Data came from immunoSEQ multiplex PCR; TCRdb stores just in-frame clones and leaves some out. The repertoire holds 1.4 million to 1.5 million clones, with roughly 96% as singletons. Whole-study findings and limits: Naive CD4 clonotypes were shared across a handful of donors at roughly 5.5%. A limitation of the genetic and exposure-history diversity represented arose from few donors. Sequencing of the sorted subsets was shown by rarefaction to be incomplete despite large depth.

Sequencing was performed on naive CD4+ T cells sorted from blood. Stated subset: CD45RA+ positively selected. This chain connects TRBV10-3 to TRBJ2-1; 15 nucleotides match TRBD2. The clonotype comes from a man aged 25-40 years in good health. The CDR3: CATGLAGGGEQFF. CDR3 bases: TGTGCCACGGGACTAGCGGGAGGTGGTGAGCAGTTCTTC.